A single T cell receptor (beta chain) is shown here with its context. Its antigen is not identified. This sample was included in a study of Graves' ophthalmopathy and Graves' hyperthyroidism. Findings and caveats of the study: The model achieved 70.59% sensitivity and 72.22% specificity for ophthalmopathy progression. Most thyroid clonotypes expanded beyond 0.001 frequency were also found in blood.

This CDR3 has 16 amino acids. The V end was cut by 2 bases, the J end by 6 bases, with 16 bases between. Using RNA transcripts, the TCR beta CDR3 regions were amplified. HTBI primers were used in a first-round RT-PCR, which preceded a second-round multiplex PCR. TCRdb processed the multiplex PCR reads anew with MiXCR; each CDR3 protein has one entry. Counted here are roughly 600,000 distinct CDR3 sequences, under 40% occurring once; the ten biggest clones make up around 4.6%. Hyperthyroidism patients were newly diagnosed, ill under 2 months, and aged 18 to 65 years. Diagnostic conclusions were grounded in clinical symptoms, serum thyroxine, TRAb, thyroid ultrasound and orbital computed tomography.

Sequenced material: peripheral blood or thyroid tissue (not recorded which). The sequence came from an adult man with Graves' hyperthyroidism. V usage is TRBV12-3 or TRBV12-4 and J usage is TRBJ1-4; D perhaps matches TRBD1 (5 bases). The CDR3 is CASSLKRGLPDEKLFF. DNA for the CDR3: TGTGCCAGCAGTTTAAAAAGGGGACTGCCCGATGAAAAACTGTTTTTT.